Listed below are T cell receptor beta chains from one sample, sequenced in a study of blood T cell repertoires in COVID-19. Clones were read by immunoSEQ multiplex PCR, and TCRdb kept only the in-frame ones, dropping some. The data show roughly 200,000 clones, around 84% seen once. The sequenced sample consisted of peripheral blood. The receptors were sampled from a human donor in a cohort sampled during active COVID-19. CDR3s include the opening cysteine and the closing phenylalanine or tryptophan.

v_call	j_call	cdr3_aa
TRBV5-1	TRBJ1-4	CASSSTGGTNEKLFF
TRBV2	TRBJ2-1	CATAGTGGWNEQFF
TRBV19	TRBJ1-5	CASSIWRPLQLQPQHF
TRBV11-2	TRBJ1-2	CASSPQMADYGYTF
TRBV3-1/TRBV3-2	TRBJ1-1	CASSQEVARQAFF
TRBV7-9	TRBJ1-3	CASSYRQGRTSGNTIYF
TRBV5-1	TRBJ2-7	CASSFGQPRSYEQYF
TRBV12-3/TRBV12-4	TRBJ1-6	CASSAGSRPLHF
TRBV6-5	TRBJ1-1	CASTGFYGHEAFF
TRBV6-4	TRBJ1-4	CASSEWTGNEKLFF
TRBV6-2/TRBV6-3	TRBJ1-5	CASSYGDSRNQPQHF
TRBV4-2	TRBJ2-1	CASSQDRAQGEQFF
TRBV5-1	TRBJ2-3	CASRSGTARMDTQYF
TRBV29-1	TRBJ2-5	CSVEPAGSTGTQYF
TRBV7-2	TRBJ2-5	CASTPSLAQETQYF
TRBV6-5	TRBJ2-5	CASSLWTGGFQETQYF
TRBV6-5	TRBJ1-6	CASSYLRNSPLHF
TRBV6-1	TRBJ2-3	CASSVTRGPGEAGTDTQYF
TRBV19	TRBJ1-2	CASQRGGTAEYGYTF
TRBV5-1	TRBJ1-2	CASSSNRRSNYGYTF
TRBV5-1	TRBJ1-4	CASSPVLVGQANEKLFF
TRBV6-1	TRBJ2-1	CASSDPTTGFNEQFF
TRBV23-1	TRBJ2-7	CASSQLEGRGGGRVEKQYF
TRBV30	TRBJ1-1	CACNRVRGTEAFF
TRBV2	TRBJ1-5	CASSRVQGNQPQHF
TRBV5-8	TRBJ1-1	CASSLYRPEAFF
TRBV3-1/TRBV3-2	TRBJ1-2	CASSQDMRQGYTF
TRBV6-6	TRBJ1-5	CASSYAYRGRQPQHF
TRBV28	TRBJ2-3	CASTPAGDTDTQYF
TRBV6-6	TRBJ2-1	CASSYPTSGGYNEQFF
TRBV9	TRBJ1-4	CASSPRPRGVTGKLFF
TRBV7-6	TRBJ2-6	CASSLPRTELSGANVLTF
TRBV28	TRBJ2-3	CASNQIWAGGSDTQYF
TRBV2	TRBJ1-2	CASRGEWTGSNYGYTF
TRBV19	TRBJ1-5	CASSATGLPQHF
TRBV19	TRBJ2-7	CASSMGPYEQYF
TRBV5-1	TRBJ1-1	CASSLALSMLTEAFF
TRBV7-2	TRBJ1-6	CASSLVSDRGLAPLHF
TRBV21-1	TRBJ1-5	CASSKPSTGQPQHF
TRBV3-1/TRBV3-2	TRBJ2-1	CASSQALAGAPYEQFF
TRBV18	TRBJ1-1	CASSPLRENTEAFF
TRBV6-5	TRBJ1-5	CASSRDRNQPQHF
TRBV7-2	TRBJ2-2	CASSLDRVHTGELFF
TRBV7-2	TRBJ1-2	CASSLGQGAYYGYTF
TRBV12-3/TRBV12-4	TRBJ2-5	CAGKWGVGETQYF
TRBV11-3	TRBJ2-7	CASSLGSFYEQYF
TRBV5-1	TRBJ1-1	CASSLEGMGPEAFF
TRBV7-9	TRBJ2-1	CASSSPRQDAIHEQFF
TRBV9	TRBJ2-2	CASSSDRGNGGELFF
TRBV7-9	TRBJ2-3	CASSLGGNADTQYF
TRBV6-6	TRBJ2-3	CASSSFGDTQYF
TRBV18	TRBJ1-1	CASSQGARNTEAFF
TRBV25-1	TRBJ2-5	CASSEFGLKTQYF
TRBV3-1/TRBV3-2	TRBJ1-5	CASSPGPEGQPQHF
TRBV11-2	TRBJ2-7	CASSSDTFSYEQYF
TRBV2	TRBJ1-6	CASGRGGSALHF
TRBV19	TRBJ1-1	CASKGRVNTEAFF
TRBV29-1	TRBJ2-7	CSVRQASYEQYF